Each of the 22 T cell receptor beta chains below was sequenced from the same sample in a study of blood T cell repertoires in COVID-19. This table comes from immunoSEQ multiplex PCR, and its TCRdb copy is limited to in-frame clones, with some not included. Of about 140,000 clones in the sample, approximately 89% were seen once. The sample comprised peripheral blood. The receptor source for this set is a human donor in a cohort sampled during active COVID-19.

This chain links TRBV11-2 with TRBJ1-1; 7 nucleotides align to TRBD1. The V gene's germline CDR1 is SGHAT and CDR2 FQNNGV. CDR3 length: 13 amino acids. V shed 3 bases and J 4 bases; nucleotides not matched to a gene: 2. The CDR3: CASSLTGPTEAFF. DNA for the CDR3: TGTGCCAGCAGCTTGACAGGGCCCACTGAAGCTTTCTTT.

The rearrangement joins TRBV19 to TRBJ2-2; possible D gene TRBD1, 8 bases. There are 16 residues in the CDR3. Trimming took 5 bases from V and 7 from J, leaving 20 bases between them. The V gene's germline CDR1 is LNHDA and CDR2 SQIVND (reference sequence). CDR3 sequence (DNA): TGTGCCAGTAGTCCCCTCGACAGGGGCGGGGGCGGGGAGCTGTTTTTT. Residues: CASSPLDRGGGGELFF.

The J gene is TRBJ2-1, the V gene TRBV4-2, with TRBD1 matching 7 bases. Germline CDR1 and CDR2: LGHNA and YNFKEQ. With V trimmed by 3 bases and J by 5 bases, 4 bases remained unmatched. The CDR3 covers 14 residues. The chain's CDR3 is CASSHVTGNNEQFF. In nucleotides, the CDR3 is TGTGCCAGCAGCCATGTGACAGGGAACAATGAGCAGTTCTTC.

V and J are TRBV4-1 and TRBJ2-3, with 10 nucleotides matching TRBD2. V shed 6 bases and J 2 bases; nucleotides not matched to a gene: 5. The CDR3 is 15 residues long. Germline V CDR1 and CDR2: MGHRA, YSYEKL. The CDR3, as DNA: TGCGCCAGCAGTCGGACTAGCGGCCCCACAGATACGCAGTATTTT. As protein: CASSRTSGPTDTQYF.

CDR3 nucleotide sequence: TGTGCCAGCTGTACTGTCACAGATACGCAGTATTTT. This sequence encodes CASCTVTDTQYF. The rearrangement joins TRBV12-3 or TRBV12-4 to TRBJ2-3; D unclear. The CDR3 totals 12 residues. Trimming took off 8 bases at V and 2 bases at J, with 8 bases between the two ends.

V gene TRBV3-1 (or the pseudogene TRBV3-2) combines with J gene TRBJ1-5; TRBD1 aligns across 11 bases. The V gene's germline CDR1 is LGHDT and CDR2 YNNKEL (reference sequence). The trim removed 4 bases at V and 4 bases at J, leaving 3 bases unmatched. The CDR3 spans 15 residues. The CDR3 DNA reads as TGTGCCAGCAGCCGGACAGGGGGCGATAATCAGCCCCAGCATTTT. Protein: CASSRTGGDNQPQHF.

This chain uses TRBV30 with TRBJ2-5, with D unresolved. CDR3 length equals 13 residues. The V gene lost 5 bases and the J gene lost 2 bases, with 12 bases spanning the gap. Germline lookup yields CDR1 GTSNPN and CDR2 SVGIG (reference sequence). DNA of the CDR3: TGTGCCTGGCTCGGAGCCCTACAAGAGACCCAGTACTTC. It codes for CAWLGALQETQYF.

The sample holds a few counts of this clone. The gene calls are TRBV4-2 and TRBJ1-3; 8 bases fit TRBD1. V lost 4 bases and J lost 2; bases outside the gene matches: 4. Germline V gives CDR1 LGHNA, CDR2 YNFKEQ. CDR3 length: 15 amino acids. The CDR3 protein is CASSPQTGAGNTIYF. The CDR3 coding sequence is TGTGCCAGCAGCCCCCAGACAGGGGCTGGAAACACCATATATTTT.

This chain connects TRBV5-1 to TRBJ1-2; 7 bases fit TRBD1. Looked up from germline, CDR1 is SGHRS and CDR2 is YFSETQ. The junction had 11 bases not matched to a gene; V was cut back by 2 bases and J by 7 bases. This CDR3 is 15 amino acids long. The CDR3 bases are TGCGCCAGCAGCTTAAGTTCCCAGGGGGGCTCTGGCTACACCTTC. The encoded protein is CASSLSSQGGSGYTF.

The sample holds one count of this clone. J is TRBJ1-6 and V is TRBV18; a weak D match, TRBD1 (5 bases). The V end lost 3 bases, the J end lost 6 bases, and 12 bases lay between the germline ends. Looked up from germline, CDR1 is KGHSH and CDR2 is LQKENI. This CDR3 has 15 amino acids. CDR3 region: CASSPFGGFNSPLHF. DNA for the CDR3: TGTGCCAGCTCACCGTTTGGGGGGTTTAATTCACCCCTCCACTTT.

Concerning this clone: The identical CDR3 is also encoded by other nucleotide sequences in the sample. V usage is TRBV9 and J usage is TRBJ2-1, with 10 bases that match TRBD2. V shed 0 bases and J 5 bases; nucleotides not matched to a gene: 2. The germline V gene encodes CDR1 SGDLS and CDR2 YYNGEE. There are 15 residues in the CDR3. CDR3 in DNA: TGTGCCAGCAGCGTAGGTAGCGGGGGGAACAATGAGCAGTTCTTC. It encodes CASSVGSGGNNEQFF.

Points on this clone: Sequence at one end of the junction differs from germline and may be a read error. The V gene is TRBV9, the J gene TRBJ2-7, with a possible D match to TRBD1 (5 bases). Germline assignment: CDR1 SGDLS and CDR2 YYNGEE. The CDR3 spans 15 residues. CDR3 sequence: CASSVGGAPSHEQYF. CDR3 DNA: TGTGCCAGCAGCGTAGGTGGGGCTCCCTCCCACGAGCAGTACTTC.

The chain joins TRBV25-1 to TRBJ1-1; 7 bases map to TRBD1. After removal of 4 bases from V and 1 base from J, the junction contained 6 bases not matched to a gene. Germline lookup yields CDR1 MGHDK and CDR2 SYGVNS. The CDR3 runs to 15 residues. CDR3: CASSGPGTENTEAFF. CDR3 coding DNA: TGTGCCAGCAGTGGTCCCGGGACAGAGAACACTGAAGCTTTCTTT.

The V and J genes are TRBV6-7 and TRBJ2-7; TRBD1 aligns across 11 bases. TRBV6-7 is reported as an ORF; its role is uncertain. The CDR3 consists of 15 residues. With V trimmed by 6 bases and J by 0 bases, 4 bases remained unmatched. DNA of the CDR3: TGTGCCAGCAGGGCCGGGACAGGGGGCTCCTACGAGCAGTACTTC. Translation gives CASRAGTGGSYEQYF.

This sequence joins TRBV18 and TRBJ1-3, with TRBD1 identical over 8 bases. The CDR3 extends over 18 amino acids. With V trimmed by 0 bases and J by 4 bases, 11 bases remained unmatched. Germline V gives CDR1 KGHSH, CDR2 LQKENI. The CDR3 loop is CASSPPGQTGAGGNTIYF. For the CDR3, the DNA is TGTGCCAGCTCACCACCAGGTCAGACAGGGGCTGGAGGAAACACCATATATTTT.

The rearrangement uses TRBV11-2 and TRBJ2-1; 7 bases map to TRBD1. Germline trimming cut 5 bases from V and 2 bases from J; bases unmatched to any gene: 3. CDR3 length equals 14 residues. CDR1 and CDR2 (germline): SGHAT, FQNNGV. For the CDR3, the DNA is TGTGCCAGCAGCACAGGGACAGCCTACAATGAGCAGTTCTTC. It codes for CASSTGTAYNEQFF.

This clone was found once. The gene calls are TRBV5-1 and TRBJ2-7, with D possibly TRBD2 on 6 matching bases. Germline CDR1 SGHRS, CDR2 YFSETQ. V was clipped by 0 bases and J by 6 bases, with 13 bases between them. The CDR3 consists of 14 residues. In DNA form, the CDR3 reads TGCGCCAGCAGCTTGGGTATGGGACTTAGCGAGCAGTACTTC. Translated: CASSLGMGLSEQYF.

This clone is a singleton in its sample. The chain employs TRBV10-3 and TRBJ1-2, with 9 positions matching TRBD1. Germline CDR1 reads ENHRY; CDR2 reads SYGVKD. After removal of 4 bases from V and 7 bases from J, the junction contained 10 bases not matched to a gene. This CDR3 contains 15 residues. CDR3 DNA sequence: TGTGCCATCAGTGGGGCCGGGACAGGGTTTACTGGCTACACCTTC. Translating it yields CAISGAGTGFTGYTF.

For the CDR3, the DNA is TGTGCCAGCAGCCTGAGTAGCAATCAGCCCCAGCATTTT. This codes for CASSLSSNQPQHF. The chain joins TRBV7-2 to TRBJ1-5; no firm D call. Trimming left V 5 bases short and J 0 bases short, with 5 bases between. This CDR3 is built from 13 residues. Germline CDR1 reads SGHTA; CDR2 reads FQGNSA.

The chain links TRBV9 to TRBJ2-5, with D possibly TRBD2 on 7 matching bases. The germline V gene encodes CDR1 SGDLS and CDR2 YYNGEE. Trimming cost V 3 bases and J 2 bases, with 14 bases left between them. This CDR3 comprises 15 residues. In nucleotides, the CDR3 is TGTGCCAGCAGCGCCTCAAGGGGGGGACAAGAGACCCAGTACTTC. It encodes CASSASRGGQETQYF.

This chain uses TRBV5-1 with TRBJ2-7; TRBD2 agrees at 11 bases. The V gene end was trimmed by 0 bases and the J gene end by 3 bases; junction bases not matched to a gene: 2. CDR1 and CDR2 from the germline V gene are SGHRS and YFSETQ. The CDR3 covers 15 residues. DNA of the CDR3: TGCGCCAGCAGCTTGGGACTAGCGGGGAACTACGAGCAGTACTTC. This sequence encodes CASSLGLAGNYEQYF.

This chain joins TRBV27 and TRBJ2-1; 7 bases line up with TRBD1. CDR3 length equals 17 residues. Looked up from germline, CDR1 is MNHEY and CDR2 is SMNVEV (reference sequence). The trim removed 5 bases at V and 2 bases at J, leaving 12 bases unmatched. CDR3 sequence (DNA): TGTGCCAGCAGTCGACTCACGATTACAGGGGCCTACAATGAGCAGTTCTTC. This codes for CASSRLTITGAYNEQFF.